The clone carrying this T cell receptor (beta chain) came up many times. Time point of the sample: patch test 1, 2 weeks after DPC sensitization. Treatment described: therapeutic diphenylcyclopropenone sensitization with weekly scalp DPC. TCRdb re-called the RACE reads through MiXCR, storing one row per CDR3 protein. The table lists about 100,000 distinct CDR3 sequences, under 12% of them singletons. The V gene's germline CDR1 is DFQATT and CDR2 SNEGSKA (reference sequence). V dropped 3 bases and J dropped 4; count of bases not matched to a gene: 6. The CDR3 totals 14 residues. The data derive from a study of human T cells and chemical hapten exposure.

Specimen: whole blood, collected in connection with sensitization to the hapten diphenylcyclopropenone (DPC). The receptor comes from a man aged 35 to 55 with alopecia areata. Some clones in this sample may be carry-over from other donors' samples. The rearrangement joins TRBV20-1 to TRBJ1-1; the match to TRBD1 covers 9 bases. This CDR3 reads CSARSRDRATEAFF. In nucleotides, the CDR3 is TGCAGTGCTAGGTCCCGGGACAGGGCCACTGAAGCTTTCTTT.